The 28 T cell receptor beta chains given below trace back to one sample, sequenced in a study of beta chain features in type 1 diabetes (dated by TCRdb to the late 2010s). Broad study findings and their caveats: Type 1 diabetes patients showed a moderate but significant shortening of TCRB CDR3 length in all four CD4+ subsets.

These TCRs are of unknown antigen specificity. Library preparation used the immunoSEQ multiplex PCR assay. All of the isolated RNA was reverse transcribed with the High Capacity cDNA Reverse Transcription Kit, so expressed TCRB transcripts were sequenced. In TCRdb, the immuneACCESS table is reduced to in-frame sequences with V and J assigned. These tables do not hold every clone; where another copy was compared, an unresolved V gene accounts for under half, and the others remain unexplained. This sample holds 50,000 or so clones; under 55% were observed only once. The ten largest clones capture about 1.5% of the sample. Sequencing input: Tregs from blood. The cell subset or site label, as the study defines it: regulatory CD4+ T cells. These receptors were obtained from a man aged 30-40 years with type 1 diabetes.

The rearrangement uses TRBV5-1 and TRBJ2-7, with TRBD2 matching over 9 bases. Germline V CDR1 and CDR2: SGHRS, YFSETQ. The trim removed 2 bases at V and 2 bases at J, leaving 2 bases unmatched. This CDR3 has 14 residues. The CDR3 nucleotides are TGCGCCAGCAGCTTAGGCGGGAGGGCCTACGAGCAGTACTTC. Amino acids: CASSLGGRAYEQYF.

The rearrangement links TRBV5-1 to TRBJ2-2; no clear D gene. CDR3 size: 16 residues. Trimming stripped 6 bases from V and 2 bases from J, with 17 bases between. Germline V lookup: CDR1 SGHRS, CDR2 YFSETQ. CDR3 residues: CASKPATIGNTGELFF. The CDR3 DNA is TGCGCCAGCAAACCAGCCACTATAGGTAACACCGGGGAGCTGTTTTTT.

The chain combines TRBV6-1 with TRBJ2-7; D gene uncertain. Germline V lookup: CDR1 MNHNS, CDR2 SASEGT. The CDR3 covers 11 residues. Trimming removed 7 bases at V and 7 bases at J, with 11 bases between. This chain's CDR3 is CASMWAPEQYF. CDR3 DNA sequence: TGTGCCAGCATGTGGGCACCGGAGCAGTACTTC.

This clone was picked up a small number of times. This chain links TRBV29-1 with TRBJ2-7; D is unresolved. Trimming left V 5 bases short and J 1 base short, with 9 bases between. Germline CDR1 and CDR2: SQVTM and ANQGSEA. The length of the CDR3 is 12 residues. CDR3 sequence (DNA): TGCAGCGTTATTTCCCATTCCTACGAGCAGTACTTC. This sequence encodes CSVISHSYEQYF.

The chain recombines TRBV5-1 with TRBJ2-2; 10 nucleotides line up with TRBD2. The CDR3 is made up of 17 amino acids. From germline, CDR1 is SGHRS and CDR2 YFSETQ. The V segment lost 3 bases and the J segment 4 bases; nucleotides outside the gene matches: 9. CDR3 nucleotides: TGCGCCAGCAGCTCCCCCTCGCTAGCGGGAGCCACCGGGGAGCTGTTTTTT. Amino acids: CASSSPSLAGATGELFF.

This chain links TRBV28 with TRBJ2-7; D is undetermined. In germline, CDR1 is MDHEN, CDR2 SYDVKM. The germline V and J ends were trimmed by 10 bases and 1 base, with 14 bases remaining between them. CDR3 length: 13 residues. CDR3 DNA: TGTGCCACCCAACCAGGCGCATCCTACGAGCAGTACTTC. Translating it yields CATQPGASYEQYF.

V gene TRBV9 combines with J gene TRBJ2-7; 10 bases are a match to TRBD1. The length of the CDR3 is 14 residues. V was clipped by 3 bases and J by 5 bases; unmatched bases: 5. Germline CDR1 is SGDLS and CDR2 is YYNGEE. The CDR3, as DNA: TGTGCCAGCAGCGCGGACAGGGGGAATCACGAGCAGTACTTC. Translating gives CASSADRGNHEQYF.

J is TRBJ2-2 and V is TRBV29-1, with D unresolved. Germline lookup yields CDR1 SQVTM and CDR2 ANQGSEA. Trimming cost V 5 bases and J 2 bases, with 12 bases left between them. This CDR3 is built from 14 residues. The CDR3 DNA is TGCAGCGTTACCCGGGTCCCAAACACCGGGGAGCTGTTTTTT. It yields the protein CSVTRVPNTGELFF.

In its sample, this clone was seen once. The chain recombines TRBV9 with TRBJ2-1; a possible D gene is TRBD1 (6 bases). V lost 6 bases and J lost 1, with 14 bases in between. The length of the CDR3 is 15 residues. Germline V gene sequence: CDR1 SGDLS, CDR2 YYNGEE. CDR3 loop: CASTPTGLSYNEQFF. The CDR3 bases are TGTGCCAGCACACCGACAGGACTTTCCTACAATGAGCAGTTCTTC.

This chain connects TRBV5-1 to TRBJ2-6; no reliable D call. Germline-derived CDR1 and CDR2 are SGHRS and YFSETQ. Trimming removed 0 bases at V and 0 bases at J, with 13 bases between. There are 18 residues in the CDR3. For the CDR3, the DNA is TGCGCCAGCAGCTTGGAATCATCTAAGAGCTCTGGGGCCAACGTCCTGACTTTC. This translates into CASSLESSKSSGANVLTF.

The V gene is TRBV2, the J gene TRBJ2-5, with D possibly matching TRBD2 (5 bases). Gene TRBJ2-7 matches the end of the DNA better, so the J call may be wrong. The CDR3 consists of 15 residues. Germline lookup yields CDR1 SNHLY and CDR2 FYNNEI. The CDR3 loop reads CASSVSGRGAYEQYF. As DNA, the CDR3 is TGTGCCAGCAGTGTATCTGGTCGGGGTGCCTACGAGCAGTACTTC.

The CDR3 DNA reads TGTGCCAGCAGCTCCAGCGGGAGCTCCTACAATGAGCAGTTCTTC. Its protein is CASSSSGSSYNEQFF. The chain uses TRBV11-1 and TRBJ2-1; TRBD2 matches at 8 bases. The germline gives CDR1 SGHAT, CDR2 FQDESV (reference sequence). The CDR3 loop spans 15 amino acids. V dropped 4 bases and J dropped 0; count of bases not matched to a gene: 2.

This clone was seen a handful of times. The rearrangement uses TRBV28 and TRBJ2-1; 7 bases align to TRBD1. In germline, CDR1 is MDHEN, CDR2 SYDVKM. V was clipped by 7 bases and J by 3 bases; unmatched bases: 6. The CDR3 spans 14 residues. This CDR3 reads CASTPTGNYNEQFF. CDR3 DNA sequence: TGTGCCAGCACCCCGACAGGGAACTACAATGAGCAGTTCTTC. Looking up the rest from reference TRBV28 and TRBJ2-1 gives the full variable domain: DVKVTQSSRYLVKRTGEKVFLECVQDMDHENMFWYRQDPGLGLRLIYFSYDVKMKEKGDIPEGYSVSREKKERFSLILESASTNQTSMYLCASTPTGNYNEQFFGPGTRLTVL.

The chain joins TRBV5-1 to TRBJ1-2, with D possibly matching TRBD1 (5 bases). CDR1 SGHRS and CDR2 YFSETQ come from the germline V gene. V shed 4 bases and J shed 0 bases, with 10 bases lying between them. The CDR3 spans 14 residues. The CDR3 reads CASSKDNTNYGYTF. The DNA for the CDR3 is TGCGCCAGCAGCAAGGACAACACTAACTATGGCTACACCTTC.

This CDR3 is CASEISGVGSDTQYF. The DNA of the CDR3 is TGCGCCAGCGAGATCTCCGGAGTGGGTTCAGATACGCAGTATTTT. The chain combines TRBV5-1 with TRBJ2-3, with D unclear. Trimming took off 7 bases at V and 4 bases at J, with 19 bases between the two ends. The CDR3 extends over 15 amino acids. Germline assignment: CDR1 SGHRS and CDR2 YFSETQ. Complete variable domain (other parts from reference TRBV5-1 and TRBJ2-3): KAGVTQTPRYLIKTRGQQVTLSCSPISGHRSVSWYQQTPGQGLQFLFEYFSETQRNKGNFPGRFSGRQFSNSRSEMNVSTLELGDSALYLCASEISGVGSDTQYFGPGTRLTVL.

The chain combines TRBV7-3 with TRBJ2-3; D call uncertain. V was clipped by 5 bases and J by 6 bases, with 9 bases between them. The CDR3 sequence is 12 residues long. The germline CDR1 and CDR2 sequences are SGHTA and FQGTGA. The CDR3 region has the DNA TGTGCCAGCAGCGGAATCGGGGATACGCAGTATTTT. This sequence encodes CASSGIGDTQYF.

This clone has at least ten counts. The chain carries TRBV28 and TRBJ1-4; 9 nucleotides agree with TRBD1. This CDR3 has 14 residues. The trim removed 5 bases at V and 6 bases at J, leaving 4 bases unmatched. Germline V lookup: CDR1 MDHEN, CDR2 SYDVKM. The CDR3 sequence: CASSVRDRDEKLFF. Here the CDR3 DNA reads TGTGCCAGCAGTGTCCGGGACAGGGATGAAAAACTGTTTTTT.

This chain uses TRBV5-5 with TRBJ1-2; no definite D call. Trimming took off 4 bases at V and 1 base at J, with 8 bases between the two ends. Germline V gives CDR1 SGHKS, CDR2 YYEKEE (reference sequence). The CDR3 spans 13 residues. This CDR3 reads CASSPGVNYGYTF. In DNA form, the CDR3 reads TGTGCCAGCAGCCCGGGAGTTAACTATGGCTACACCTTC. Full variable domain (missing parts from reference TRBV5-5 and TRBJ1-2): DAGVTQSPTHLIKTRGQQVTLRCSPISGHKSVSWYQQVLGQGPQFIFQYYEKEERGRGNFPDRFSARQFPNYSSELNVNALLLGDSALYLCASSPGVNYGYTFGSGTRLTVV.

This chain connects TRBV5-1 to TRBJ1-1; D is perhaps TRBD1 (6 bases). The CDR3 totals 16 residues. Germline loops: CDR1 SGHRS, CDR2 YFSETQ. The V gene lost 4 bases and the J gene lost 0 bases, with 16 bases spanning the gap. Written as DNA, the CDR3 is TGCGCCAGCAGCCGTGAGGGGGGGCAAGTGAACACTGAAGCTTTCTTT. Protein sequence: CASSREGGQVNTEAFF.

This clone has just a few counts. At one end the junction does not follow the germline gene, possibly because of a read error. This chain uses TRBV9 with TRBJ2-1, with a tentative D call TRBD1 (6 bases). The CDR3 has 16 residues. The V gene's germline CDR1 is SGDLS and CDR2 YYNGEE. This chain's CDR3 is CASSVGIGLGDNEQFF. The CDR3 coding sequence is TGTGCCAGCAGCGTAGGCATCGGTTTGGGGGACAACGAGCAGTTCTTC.

V gene TRBV5-1 combines with J gene TRBJ1-4, with TRBD1 identical over 7 bases. This CDR3 has 16 amino acids. Germline V lookup: CDR1 SGHRS, CDR2 YFSETQ. Trimming took 6 bases from V and 8 from J; bases not matched to a gene: 16. The CDR3 protein is CASTTDPGTVNEKLFF. The CDR3 DNA reads as TGCGCCAGCACGACTGACCCCGGGACAGTAAACGAAAAACTGTTTTTT.

The rearrangement uses TRBV27 and TRBJ1-2; D is possibly TRBD1 (5 bases). The CDR3 runs to 14 residues. The ends were cut back, 8 bases at V and 2 bases at J, with 15 bases in the middle. Germline loops: CDR1 MNHEY, CDR2 SMNVEV (reference sequence). CDR3 region: CASGGGTENYGYTF. CDR3 bases: TGTGCCAGCGGGGGGGGGACGGAAAACTATGGCTACACCTTC.

CDR3 in amino acids: CASSTTGQETQYF. The DNA for the CDR3 is TGCGCCAGCAGCACTACGGGCCAAGAGACCCAGTACTTC. V gene TRBV5-1 combines with J gene TRBJ2-5; unclear D gene. Trimming stripped 4 bases from V and 1 base from J, with 8 bases between. The CDR3 is made up of 13 amino acids. Per the germline V gene, CDR1 is SGHRS and CDR2 is YFSETQ.

CDR3 region: CASSKAGASGNQPQHF. CDR3 in DNA: TGTGCCAGTAGTAAAGCAGGGGCCAGTGGGAATCAGCCCCAGCATTTT. The V gene is TRBV19, the J gene TRBJ1-5; tentatively, D is TRBD1 (6 bases). V shed 4 bases and J shed 4 bases, with 17 bases lying between them. Germline V gives CDR1 LNHDA, CDR2 SQIVND (reference sequence). The CDR3 consists of 16 residues.

J is TRBJ2-7 and V is TRBV5-1; 10 bases map to TRBD2. After removal of 0 bases from V and 7 bases from J, the junction contained 4 bases not matched to a gene. The CDR3 covers 14 residues. CDR1 SGHRS and CDR2 YFSETQ come from the germline V gene. The CDR3 sequence is CASSLGGGLAEQYF. For the CDR3, the DNA is TGCGCCAGCAGCTTGGGGGGGGGACTAGCGGAGCAGTACTTC.

The chain links TRBV19 to TRBJ2-7; 11 bases agree with TRBD1. V dropped 4 bases and J dropped 3; count of bases not matched to a gene: 5. The CDR3 is 15 amino acids. CDR1 is LNHDA, CDR2 SQIVND, per germline (reference sequence). In DNA form, the CDR3 reads TGTGCCAGTAGTAGGGACAGGGGGGCAGTCTACGAGCAGTACTTC. This encodes CASSRDRGAVYEQYF.

The gene calls are TRBV5-1 and TRBJ2-1; D is unresolved. CDR1 is SGHRS, CDR2 YFSETQ, per germline. Between the trimmed V and J ends, which lost 0 bases and 8 bases, there was a span of 12 bases. There are 14 residues in the CDR3. The CDR3 nucleotides are TGCGCCAGCAGCTTGGTTCAGAAAGTCGATGAGCAGTTCTTC. Translation gives CASSLVQKVDEQFF.

This clone was counted between two and nine times. This sequence joins TRBV7-2 and TRBJ2-5; the match to TRBD2 covers 14 bases. Per the germline V gene, CDR1 is SGHTA and CDR2 is FQGNSA. The CDR3 has 15 amino acids. Trimming at V came to 4 bases and at J to 4 bases, leaving 2 bases not matched to a gene. The CDR3 nucleotides read TGTGCCAGCAGCTCGGGACTAGCGGGAGTAGAGACCCAGTACTTC. It translates to CASSSGLAGVETQYF. The variable domain in full, completed from reference TRBV7-2 and TRBJ2-5, reads GAGVSQSPSNKVTEKGKDVELRCDPISGHTALYWYRQSLGQGLEFLIYFQGNSAPDKSGLPSDRFSAERTGGSVSTLTIQRTQQEDSAVYLCASSSGLAGVETQYFGPGTRLLVL.